This TCR beta chain was profiled in a study of blood T cell repertoires in COVID-19. About the study: Collection of acute and convalescent COVID-19 samples took place in the United States, Italy and Spain. Sources were T cells, B-cell-depleted T cells, or PBMCs; the material itself was cDNA or gDNA.

Seattle patients were enrolled while actively infected and followed longitudinally. The V end lost 3 bases, the J end lost 0 bases, and 14 bases lay between the germline ends. The CDR3 has 17 residues. The germline V gene encodes CDR1 LNHDA and CDR2 SQIVND (reference sequence). In the authors' workflow: Amplification from reference gene primers served as the basis for estimated nucleated cell counts. Repertoires were generated with immunoSEQ multiplex PCR, while TCRdb's copy carries only in-frame clones and drops some. From that table come the V and J calls and clone size; the DNA was used to work out D and trimming. The sample contains roughly 340,000 clones, over 70% of which appear only once. This clone was counted a single time.

The material sequenced was peripheral blood. This chain joins TRBV19 and TRBJ2-2; TRBD2 is a possible D gene (7 bases). The TCR originated in a woman aged 45 to 65 with COVID-19, enrolled during active disease. The CDR3 bases are TGTGCCAGTAGTATTGAGGTCGGGGGGCCGAACACCGGGGAGCTGTTTTTT. Translating it yields CASSIEVGGPNTGELFF.